This T cell receptor beta chain stems from a study of blood T cell repertoires in COVID-19. Original handling: The assay estimated nucleated cells by amplifying reference gene primers. Method: immunoSEQ multiplex PCR; TCRdb's copy keeps in-frame clones and lacks some. V and J calls and clone size come straight from that table; D and trimming were deduced from the DNA. The table lists about 180,000 clones, over 75% of them singletons. Germline V gene sequence: CDR1 SGDLS, CDR2 YYNGEE. The CDR3 has 17 residues. The V end lost 4 bases, the J end lost 7 bases, and 26 bases lay between the germline ends. This TCR derives from a man in his sixties or seventies with active or convalescent COVID-19. The sequenced material came from peripheral blood. The V call is TRBV9, the J call TRBJ1-2; TRBD1 is a possible D gene (5 bases). The CDR3 protein is CASSPRRDSRGEGGYTF. The CDR3 region has the DNA TGTGCCAGCAGCCCCCGACGGGATTCCCGGGGGGAGGGTGGCTACACCTTC. Drawing the rest from reference TRBV9 and TRBJ1-2, the complete variable domain is DSGVTQTPKHLITATGQRVTLRCSPRSGDLSVYWYQQSLDQGLQFLIQYYNGEERAKGNILERFSAQQFPDLHSELNLSSLELGDSALYFCASSPRRDSRGEGGYTFGSGTRLTVV.